The 5 T cell receptor beta chains given below trace back to one sample, sequenced in a study of shared clonotypes between healthy human individuals. Repertoires were generated with immunoSEQ multiplex PCR, while TCRdb's copy carries only in-frame clones and drops some. Of approximately 2.5 million clones listed, approximately 94% are singletons. Sequenced input: naive CD4+ T cells sorted from blood. The subset denotes: CD45RA+ positively selected. The receptors here all came from a man aged 18 to 29 in good health.

The chain is built from TRBV7-9 and TRBJ2-3; possibly TRBD1 or TRBD2 for D (7 bases each). V was trimmed by 5 bases and J by 3 bases, leaving 15 bases between them. CDR3 length equals 15 residues. Germline V gene data show CDR1 as SEHNR and CDR2 as FQNEAQ (reference sequence). The CDR3 loop reads CASSQSQGGTDTQYF. The DNA of the CDR3 is TGTGCCAGCAGCCAAAGCCAGGGGGGGACAGATACGCAGTATTTT.

A remark on this clone: The junction departs from the called germline gene at one end, perhaps through a read error. The chain is built from TRBV11-3 and TRBJ2-1; 8 positions agree with TRBD2. CDR1 is SGHNT and CDR2 is YENEEA in the germline V gene. This CDR3 is built from 13 residues. The CDR3 DNA follows: TGTGCCAGCAGCCTAGATTCGGGGGGGCCCAAGTTCTTC. Translating it yields CASSLDSGGPKFF.

The chain is built from TRBV18 and TRBJ2-1; 8 bases fit TRBD1. The CDR3 contains 16 residues. V lost 3 bases, J lost 1 base, and 5 bases stayed unmatched. CDR1 is KGHSH, CDR2 LQKENI, per germline. Written as DNA, the CDR3 is TGTGCCAGCTCACCGGGGGACAGGCGGTCCTACAATGAGCAGTTCTTC. This translates into CASSPGDRRSYNEQFF.

The rearrangement joins TRBV5-1 to TRBJ1-2; TRBD1 is a possible D gene (5 bases). V lost 4 bases and J 4 bases, leaving 8 bases between the germline ends. This CDR3 has 12 residues. Germline V gene data show CDR1 as SGHRS and CDR2 as YFSETQ. The CDR3 DNA is TGCGCCAGCAGCGGGACGGCCTATGGCTACACCTTC. Translation: CASSGTAYGYTF.

V gene TRBV5-1 combines with J gene TRBJ1-4, with a weak D call TRBD1 (5 bases). Deletions cut 4 bases from V and 3 bases from J, with 16 bases between. CDR3 size: 16 residues. Germline-derived CDR1 and CDR2 are SGHRS and YFSETQ. This CDR3 reads CASSLQGSGANEKLFF. In DNA form, the CDR3 reads TGCGCCAGCAGCCTCCAGGGATCAGGAGCTAATGAAAAACTGTTTTTT.